Shown below are 12 T cell receptor beta chains from a single sample sequenced in a study of T cell repertoires in cytomegalovirus infection. One entry per CDR3 protein results from TCRdb running MiXCR on the reads. Here the sample spans around 450,000 distinct CDR3 sequences, roughly 30% being singletons. Sequenced material: PBMCs. The source of these receptors is a human donor in good health (CMV status not recorded). Some clones in this sample may be carry-over from other donors' samples.

This clonotype showed up many times. V usage is TRBV7-2 and J usage is TRBJ2-3, with no clear D. The V gene's germline CDR1 is SGHTA and CDR2 FQGNSA. The CDR3 is made up of 13 amino acids. The germline V and J ends were trimmed by 5 bases and 1 base, with 7 bases remaining between them. This CDR3 reads CASSPGRTDTQYF. CDR3 nucleotide sequence: TGTGCCAGCAGCCCAGGACGCACAGATACGCAGTATTTT.

This rearrangement joins TRBV6-2 or TRBV6-3 to TRBJ1-1; no definite D call. The germline gives CDR1 MNHEY, CDR2 SVGEGT. With 0 bases removed from V and 2 bases from J, the gap between germline ends came to 4 bases. CDR3 size: 13 residues. CDR3 amino acids: CASSYSINTEAFF. The CDR3 DNA is TGTGCCAGCAGTTACTCCATTAACACTGAAGCTTTCTTT.

This clonotype was detected only a few times. This rearrangement joins TRBV7-3 to TRBJ1-1, with D uncertain. The CDR3 spans 15 residues. V lost 2 bases and J 4 bases, leaving 14 bases between the germline ends. Germline-derived CDR1 and CDR2 are SGHTA and FQGTGA. This chain's CDR3 is CASSLVPGGLTEAFF. The DNA of the CDR3 is TGTGCCAGCAGCTTAGTTCCAGGAGGTCTCACTGAAGCTTTCTTT. The whole variable domain, filled in from reference TRBV7-3 and TRBJ1-1, reads GAGVSQTPSNKVTEKGKYVELRCDPISGHTALYWYRQSLGQGPEFLIYFQGTGAADDSGLPNDRFFAVRPEGSVSTLKIQRTERGDSAVYLCASSLVPGGLTEAFFGQGTRLTVV.

Concerning this clonotype itself: At one of its ends the junction is not consistent with the germline gene, which may arise from a read error. The chain employs TRBV12-3 or TRBV12-4 and TRBJ2-3; 8 bases line up with TRBD1. This CDR3 has 13 residues. This CDR3 reads CDSRQGATDTQYF. The CDR3 bases are TGTGACAGCAGGCAGGGGGCAACAGATACGCAGTATTTT.

This clonotype has only a few counts. The chain uses TRBV2 and TRBJ2-3, with a possible D match to TRBD2 (6 bases). Deletions cut 9 bases from V and 3 bases from J, with 19 bases between. CDR1 and CDR2 from the germline V gene are SNHLY and FYNNEI. This CDR3 region has 15 residues. The CDR3 region has the DNA TGTGCCAGGACCCACGGAGGGCCCGGGACAGATACGCAGTATTTT. This encodes CARTHGGPGTDTQYF.

This chain uses TRBV5-1 with TRBJ2-7; TRBD1 or TRBD2 may be the D gene (5 bases each). The germline V gene has CDR1 SGHRS and CDR2 YFSETQ. Trimming shortened V by 4 bases and J by 5 bases, and 13 bases separated the two germline ends. The CDR3 contains 13 residues. This CDR3 reads CASSGTGDDEQYF. As DNA, the CDR3 is TGCGCCAGCAGCGGAACCGGGGACGACGAGCAGTACTTC.

CDR3 protein: CASRENVAGELFF. The CDR3 DNA reads as TGTGCCAGCAGGGAGAACGTAGCCGGGGAGCTGTTTTTT. The rearrangement joins TRBV28 to TRBJ2-2; D not resolved. Per the germline V gene, CDR1 is MDHEN and CDR2 is SYDVKM. V was trimmed by 6 bases and J by 6 bases, leaving 11 bases between them. This CDR3 contains 13 residues.

This clonotype was counted many times. The V gene is TRBV7-6, the J gene TRBJ1-3, with D tentatively TRBD1 (6 bases). The V end was cut by 6 bases, the J end by 0 bases, with 12 bases between. This CDR3 contains 15 residues. From germline, CDR1 is SGHVS and CDR2 FNYEAQ. CDR3 nucleotides: TGTGCCAGCAGTACCACAGGGAACTCTGGAAACACCATATATTTT. This encodes CASSTTGNSGNTIYF.

The rearrangement joins TRBV6-6 to TRBJ2-3; 13 nucleotides line up with TRBD2. The CDR3 consists of 16 residues. CDR1 is MNHNY and CDR2 is SVGAGI in the germline V gene (reference sequence). The V and J ends lost 2 bases and 9 bases, in that order; junction bases with no gene match: 8. CDR3 nucleotides: TGTGCCAGCAGTTACCCCGGGACTAGCGGGGCCAGGACGCAGTATTTT. Encoded protein: CASSYPGTSGARTQYF.

This chain links TRBV4-1 with TRBJ1-6, with D uncertain. CDR3 size: 12 residues. V shed 0 bases and J shed 10 bases, with 4 bases lying between them. Germline V lookup: CDR1 MGHRA, CDR2 YSYEKL. The DNA of the CDR3 is TGCGCCAGCAGCCAAGATCGGTCACCCCTCCACTTT. Amino acids: CASSQDRSPLHF.

The gene calls are TRBV7-2 and TRBJ2-3, with 10 bases aligning to TRBD2. This CDR3 has 16 residues. V gave up 3 bases and J gave up 4 bases; unmatched junction bases: 7. Germline CDR1 reads SGHTA; CDR2 reads FQGNSA. In DNA, the CDR3 is TGTGCCAGCAGCTTGAGCGGGGGGGCGAGGGCAGATACGCAGTATTTT. As protein: CASSLSGGARADTQYF. Full variable domain (missing parts from reference TRBV7-2 and TRBJ2-3): GAGVSQSPSNKVTEKGKDVELRCDPISGHTALYWYRQSLGQGLEFLIYFQGNSAPDKSGLPSDRFSAERTGGSVSTLTIQRTQQEDSAVYLCASSLSGGARADTQYFGPGTRLTVL.

This clonotype showed up just a few times. The V call is TRBV6-1, the J call TRBJ1-1; D remains unclear. The V gene's germline CDR1 is MNHNS and CDR2 SASEGT. V was clipped by 4 bases and J by 6 bases, with 12 bases between them. The CDR3 consists of 13 residues. CDR3 in DNA: TGTGCCAGCAGTGGCGAGGAGAGGCCTGAAGCTTTCTTT. This codes for CASSGEERPEAFF.